These 17 T cell receptor beta chains came from one sample sequenced in a study of radiation and T cells in renal cell carcinoma. Indicated time point: blood 4 weeks post-SBRT, at nephrectomy. Treatment here: 15 Gy SBRT to primary tumor, nephrectomy 4 weeks later. Clones were read by immunoSEQ multiplex PCR, and TCRdb kept only the in-frame ones, dropping some. The table records some 150,000 clones, less than 90% of them present only once. This sample comprised blood, obtained from a patient whose treatment included radiotherapy and nephrectomy. The receptor source for this set is a woman aged 45-65 years with renal cell carcinoma.

The chain recombines TRBV28 with TRBJ2-2; 12 nucleotides align to TRBD2. J gave up 6 bases and V 4 bases, and 3 bases lay outside the gene matches. CDR1 and CDR2 from the germline V gene are MDHEN and SYDVKM. The CDR3 has 15 amino acids. The CDR3 protein is CASSSSGRASGELFF. The CDR3 coding sequence is TGTGCCAGCAGTTCTAGCGGGAGGGCCTCCGGGGAGCTGTTTTTT.

The gene calls are TRBV7-9 and TRBJ1-6; D not certain. V lost 1 base to trimming and J lost 9 bases, with 13 bases between them. The CDR3 is made up of 15 amino acids. Germline CDR1 and CDR2: SEHNR and FQNEAQ (reference sequence). The CDR3 sequence is CASSLGDGEGSPLHF. CDR3 nucleotide sequence: TGTGCCAGCAGCTTAGGAGACGGGGAAGGTTCACCCCTCCACTTT.

The gene calls are TRBV6-5 and TRBJ1-3; D is undetermined. Trimming cost V 4 bases and J 0 bases, with 10 bases left between them. The germline V gene encodes CDR1 MNHEY and CDR2 SVGAGI. The CDR3 is 15 residues long. CDR3 residues: CASSSPLSSGNTIYF. The CDR3 nucleotides are TGTGCCAGCAGTTCCCCGTTATCCTCTGGAAACACCATATATTTT.

As DNA, the CDR3 is TGTGCCAGTTCGAACAGGGGGGATGTTTCCGGAAAACTGTTTTTT. Its protein product is CASSNRGDVSGKLFF. The V and J genes are TRBV19 and TRBJ1-4; the match to TRBD1 covers 8 bases. The CDR3 consists of 15 residues. The junction had 15 bases not matched to a gene; V was cut back by 8 bases and J by 10 bases. Germline CDR1 LNHDA, CDR2 SQIVND (reference sequence).

The chain employs TRBV7-9 and TRBJ2-5, with TRBD2 identical over 9 bases. CDR1 SEHNR and CDR2 FQNEAQ come from the germline V gene (reference sequence). The CDR3 has 14 residues. V gave up 6 bases and J gave up 2 bases; unmatched junction bases: 4. The CDR3 here is CASSLAGPQETQYF. The CDR3 DNA follows: TGTGCCAGCAGTCTAGCGGGGCCGCAAGAGACCCAGTACTTC.

V gene TRBV19 combines with J gene TRBJ1-4; D gene uncertain. The V and J ends lost 0 bases and 4 bases respectively, with 9 bases between them. Germline V CDR1 and CDR2: LNHDA, SQIVND (reference sequence). CDR3 size: 15 residues. This CDR3 reads CASSIEGRLNEKLFF. CDR3 nucleotide sequence: TGTGCCAGTAGTATAGAAGGGCGGCTTAATGAAAAACTGTTTTTT.

V usage is TRBV9 and J usage is TRBJ2-3; the match to TRBD1 covers 9 bases. V shed 2 bases and J 4 bases; nucleotides not matched to a gene: 2. This CDR3 contains 14 residues. Per the germline V gene, CDR1 is SGDLS and CDR2 is YYNGEE. CDR3 in DNA: TGTGCCAGCAGCGTCCGGACAGGGGCAGATACGCAGTATTTT. Protein product: CASSVRTGADTQYF. Drawing the rest from reference TRBV9 and TRBJ2-3, the complete variable domain is DSGVTQTPKHLITATGQRVTLRCSPRSGDLSVYWYQQSLDQGLQFLIQYYNGEERAKGNILERFSAQQFPDLHSELNLSSLELGDSALYFCASSVRTGADTQYFGPGTRLTVL.

V and J are TRBV5-1 and TRBJ1-3; D remains unclear. Germline V gene data show CDR1 as SGHRS and CDR2 as YFSETQ. V was shortened by 7 bases and J by 2 bases, with 19 bases between the two germline ends. The CDR3 sequence is 16 residues long. The CDR3 DNA reads as TGCGCCAGCCGCTCGGGGAGCAGGATACCTGGAAACACCATATATTTT. It specifies CASRSGSRIPGNTIYF.

This chain uses TRBV5-8 with TRBJ2-5, with D possibly TRBD2 on 6 matching bases. From germline, CDR1 is SGHTS and CDR2 YDEGEE. The CDR3 contains 16 residues. V lost 0 bases, J lost 1 base, and 13 bases lay in between. The CDR3 DNA is TGTGCCAGCAGCTTGGCCGGCCGGGGAGGCCAAGAGACCCAGTACTTC. Amino acid sequence: CASSLAGRGGQETQYF.

The chain is built from TRBV2 and TRBJ1-5; D gene ambiguous. This CDR3 comprises 16 residues. CDR1 and CDR2 (germline): SNHLY, FYNNEI. V shed 7 bases and J shed 1 base, with 17 bases lying between them. As DNA, the CDR3 is TGTGCCAGCATGGAGGGTGTCGTGGGGAGCAATCAGCCCCAGCATTTT. This gives the protein CASMEGVVGSNQPQHF. Looking up the rest from reference TRBV2 and TRBJ1-5 gives the full variable domain: EPEVTQTPSHQVTQMGQEVILRCVPISNHLYFYWYRQILGQKVEFLVSFYNNEISEKSEIFDDQFSVERPDGSNFTLKIRSTKLEDSAMYFCASMEGVVGSNQPQHFGDGTRLSIL.

The chain joins TRBV6-6 to TRBJ2-7; a weak D match, TRBD1 (6 bases). Germline V CDR1 and CDR2: MNHNY, SVGAGI (reference sequence). This CDR3 is built from 14 residues. Trimming pared 6 bases from V and 6 bases from J, leaving 18 bases between. The CDR3 region is CASRRRDTGAEQYF. CDR3 nucleotide sequence: TGTGCCAGCAGGCGCCGGGACACCGGTGCCGAGCAGTACTTC.

The chain carries TRBV6-5 and TRBJ1-2; tentative D call: TRBD1 (6 bases). The CDR3 totals 12 residues. The ends were cut back, 8 bases at V and 1 base at J, with 8 bases in the middle. Looked up from germline, CDR1 is MNHEY and CDR2 is SVGAGI. The CDR3 loop reads CASAGDNYGYTF. CDR3 nucleotide sequence: TGTGCCAGCGCAGGGGATAACTATGGCTACACCTTC.

This clone is termed medium-sized. V is TRBV30 and J is TRBJ1-1, with D perhaps TRBD1 (5 bases). CDR3 length: 11 residues. Germline CDR1 reads GTSNPN; CDR2 reads SVGIG (reference sequence). CDR3 DNA: TGTTTAGGGGAGAGGAACACTGAAGCTTTCTTT. Its translation: CLGERNTEAFF.

The chain is built from TRBV7-2 and TRBJ2-5; D tentatively fits TRBD1 or TRBD2 (5 bases each). Germline-derived CDR1 and CDR2 are SGHTA and FQGNSA. The V gene lost 2 bases and the J gene lost 5 bases, with 18 bases spanning the gap. The CDR3 extends over 16 amino acids. CDR3 coding DNA: TGTGCCAGCAGCTTATCGGGGACCCAAGGGACGGAGACCCAGTACTTC. Translation: CASSLSGTQGTETQYF.

This rearrangement joins TRBV10-3 to TRBJ2-4; D tentatively fits TRBD1 or TRBD2 (5 bases each). The CDR3 extends over 13 amino acids. V was shortened by 1 base and J by 9 bases, with 10 bases between the two germline ends. Looked up from germline, CDR1 is ENHRY and CDR2 is SYGVKD. The CDR3 here is CAISEYEGSIQYF. CDR3 nucleotide sequence: TGTGCCATCAGTGAGTACGAGGGGAGCATTCAGTACTTC.

The chain has TRBV6-6 and TRBJ2-3; maybe TRBD2 (6 bases). The CDR3 length is 15 residues. Germline lookup yields CDR1 MNHNY and CDR2 SVGAGI (reference sequence). V lost 2 bases to trimming and J lost 3 bases, with 12 bases between them. For the CDR3, the DNA is TGTGCCAGCAGTTACGGCGGGGCACCGACAGATACGCAGTATTTT. Encoded protein: CASSYGGAPTDTQYF.

The rearrangement uses TRBV30 and TRBJ1-1; D ambiguous. Trimming stripped 1 base from V and 9 bases from J, with 9 bases between. The CDR3 consists of 11 residues. CDR1 GTSNPN and CDR2 SVGIG come from the germline V gene (reference sequence). CDR3 protein: CAWSGTNQAFF. The CDR3 DNA reads TGTGCCTGGAGTGGTACTAACCAAGCTTTCTTT.